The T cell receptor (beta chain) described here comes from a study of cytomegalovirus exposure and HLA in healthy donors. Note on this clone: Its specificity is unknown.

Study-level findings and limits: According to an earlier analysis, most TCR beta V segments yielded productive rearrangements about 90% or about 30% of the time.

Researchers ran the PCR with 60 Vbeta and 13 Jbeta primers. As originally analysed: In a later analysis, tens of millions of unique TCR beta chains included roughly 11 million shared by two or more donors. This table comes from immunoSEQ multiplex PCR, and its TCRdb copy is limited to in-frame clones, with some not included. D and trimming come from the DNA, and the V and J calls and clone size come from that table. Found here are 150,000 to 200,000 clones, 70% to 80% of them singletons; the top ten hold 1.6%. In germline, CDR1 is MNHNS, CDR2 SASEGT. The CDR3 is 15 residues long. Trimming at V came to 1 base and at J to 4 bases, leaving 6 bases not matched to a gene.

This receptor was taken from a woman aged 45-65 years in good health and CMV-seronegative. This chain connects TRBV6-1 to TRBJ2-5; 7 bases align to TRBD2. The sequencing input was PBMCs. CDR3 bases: TGTGCCAGCAGTGAAGGGAGAGTAGCGGGAGAGACCCAGTACTTC. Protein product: CASSEGRVAGETQYF.